Sequencing of this T cell receptor (beta chain) was carried out in a study of blood T cell repertoires in COVID-19. Method: immunoSEQ multiplex PCR; TCRdb's copy keeps in-frame clones and lacks some. The table lists a few hundred thousand clones, approximately 90% of them singletons, with roughly 4% in the top ten. Sequenced: peripheral blood. The receptor was isolated from a man in his 60s who had recovered from COVID-19.

Here the CDR3 DNA reads TGTGCCAGTAGTATACAGGGTAGGTTTGGGTACGAGCAGTACTTC. Its translation is CASSIQGRFGYEQYF. V usage is TRBV19 and J usage is TRBJ2-7, with D perhaps TRBD1 (5 bases). Trimming pared 2 bases from V and 4 bases from J, leaving 15 bases between. Germline lookup yields CDR1 LNHDA and CDR2 SQIVND (reference sequence). The CDR3 sequence is 15 residues long.